This TCR beta chain was found in a study of T cells in Graves' hyperthyroidism and ophthalmopathy. Fresh peripheral blood, under 11 ml, yielded the PBMCs. Amplification of TCR beta CDR3 regions was performed using RNA transcripts as template. HTBI primers were the set used in a first-round RT-PCR of the TCR CDR3. TCRdb reprocessed the multiplex PCR reads via MiXCR and lists one record per CDR3 protein. The repertoire consists of about 400,000 distinct CDR3 sequences, with about 15% occurring once and the leading ten covering 32%. In this sample, this clonotype turned up a few times. CDR3 length equals 17 residues. CDR1 and CDR2 from the germline V gene are SGHRS and YFSETQ.

The clonotype originates from a woman younger than 45 with Graves' hyperthyroidism. Sequencing used blood. The chain joins TRBV5-1 to TRBJ2-7; 12 bases are a match to TRBD2. The J call may be mistaken, given a closer DNA end match to TRBJ2-1. This CDR3 is CASSLLPTSGSSGEQFF. DNA of the CDR3: TGCGCCAGCAGCTTGTTGCCGACTAGCGGGAGCTCCGGCGAGCAGTTCTTC.